Listed below are T cell receptor beta chains from one sample, sequenced in a study of blood T cells in healthy people across ages. From the 5' RACE reads, TCRdb called clonotypes with MiXCR, one entry per CDR3 protein. The repertoire includes about 1.6 million distinct CDR3 sequences, about 35% of them detected once, and around 11% sits in the top ten. Sequencing input: blood. These receptors were obtained from a woman aged 25 to 39 in good health. The conserved cysteine and the conserved F or W are not part of the CDR3 here.

V,J,CDR3
TRBV4-1,TRBJ2-7,ASSQGDRAYEQY
TRBV7-9,TRBJ1-6,ASSKTSGGKRNSPLH
TRBV13,TRBJ2-7,ASSSRGPLDHEQY
TRBV4-1,TRBJ2-3,ANSQVLDTQY
TRBV12-3/TRBV12-4,TRBJ1-5,ASSFLLKPQH
TRBV7-2,TRBJ2-3,ASSSPGGDTQY
TRBV6-5,TRBJ2-7,ASRPPGLATAEQY
TRBV9,TRBJ2-7,ASSVEGGSSYEQY
TRBV28,TRBJ2-5,ASSSGTRQETQY
TRBV5-5,TRBJ2-5,ASSDGTGGLETQY
TRBV20-1,TRBJ2-1,SARDRQGSHNEQF
TRBV20-1,TRBJ2-5,SAPGGIQETQY
TRBV7-8,TRBJ1-5,ASSLDGRANNQPQH
TRBV12-3/TRBV12-4,TRBJ1-2,ASSWAGTGAYGYT
TRBV20-1,TRBJ2-3,SARESHWRTDTQY
TRBV27,TRBJ2-1,ASSTFSSGSYNEQF
TRBV5-1,TRBJ1-2,ASSETELANYGYT
TRBV3-1,TRBJ2-3,VSSHLHSDSSTDTQY
TRBV20-1,TRBJ2-1,SPREDPYNEQF
TRBV29-1,TRBJ2-1,SVEGTSGSPYNEQF
TRBV25-1,TRBJ2-1,ANSRQGTNDNEQF
TRBV6-2/TRBV6-3,TRBJ2-1,ASSYRLGSGASSYNEQF
TRBV27,TRBJ2-7,ASSYAMWREGVYEQY
TRBV12-3/TRBV12-4,TRBJ2-5,ASTDRGPQETQY
TRBV20-1,TRBJ2-1,SASERGDEQF
TRBV19,TRBJ2-3,ATGASGGSDTQY
TRBV9,TRBJ2-7,ASSVGGTGDYEQY
TRBV11-2,TRBJ2-3,ASSLGGAGRDTQY
TRBV28,TRBJ2-5,ASSGRGALQETQY
TRBV15,TRBJ2-5,ATSSSETQY
TRBV10-1,TRBJ2-3,ASSDPSGGSSTDTQY
TRBV28,TRBJ2-1,ASTGAWLHEQF
TRBV20-1,TRBJ2-5,SATSRGSSYQETQY
TRBV6-1,TRBJ1-6,ASSEGRGSNSPLH
TRBV10-3,TRBJ2-1,AISGGQGGYNEQF
TRBV20-1,TRBJ1-6,SARERGARNSPLH
TRBV20-1,TRBJ1-2,SARVLWDPGYT
TRBV20-1,TRBJ2-5,SGGGGGVGETQY
TRBV20-1,TRBJ2-3,SAGLTDTQY
TRBV5-1,TRBJ2-3,ASSPRGGTDTQY
TRBV28,TRBJ2-3,ASNGHRTDTQY
TRBV25-1,TRBJ1-1,ASSRFIFRTAMNTEAF
TRBV3-1,TRBJ2-5,ASSQESTVAGLPQY
TRBV6-5,TRBJ1-6,ASSYSAGTGVNNSPLH
TRBV6-6,TRBJ1-6,ASTMGGSGGNSPLH
TRBV20-1,TRBJ2-1,GAPEGARGNNEQF
TRBV4-1,TRBJ2-3,ASSQGRGTRSTDTQY
TRBV5-1,TRBJ2-5,ASSPEGGSQETQY
TRBV5-6,TRBJ2-3,ASSLVRSYSTDTQY
TRBV13,TRBJ2-3,ASSFQESTQY
TRBV6-1,TRBJ1-4,ASGSGILREKLF